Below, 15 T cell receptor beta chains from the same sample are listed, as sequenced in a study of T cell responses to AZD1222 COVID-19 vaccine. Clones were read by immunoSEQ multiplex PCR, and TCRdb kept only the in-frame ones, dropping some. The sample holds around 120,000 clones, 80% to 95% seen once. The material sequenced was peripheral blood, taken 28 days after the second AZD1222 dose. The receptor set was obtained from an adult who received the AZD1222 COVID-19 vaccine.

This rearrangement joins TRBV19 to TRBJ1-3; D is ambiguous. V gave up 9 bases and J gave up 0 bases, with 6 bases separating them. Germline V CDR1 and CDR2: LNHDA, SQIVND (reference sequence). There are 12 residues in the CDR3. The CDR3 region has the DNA TGTGCCAGAAGACCCTCTGGAAACACCATATATTTT. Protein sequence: CARRPSGNTIYF.

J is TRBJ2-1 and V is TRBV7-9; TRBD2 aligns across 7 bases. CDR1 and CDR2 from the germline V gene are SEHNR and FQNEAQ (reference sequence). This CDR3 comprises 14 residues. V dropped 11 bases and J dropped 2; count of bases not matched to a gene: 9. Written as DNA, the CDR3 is TGTGCCGGCAAAGCGGGGACTACCTACAATGAGCAGTTCTTC. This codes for CAGKAGTTYNEQFF. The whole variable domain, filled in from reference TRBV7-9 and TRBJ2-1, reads DTGVSQNPRHKITKRGQNVTFRCDPISEHNRLYWYRQTLGQGPEFLTYFQNEAQLEKSRLLSDRFSAERPKGSFSTLEIQRTEQGDSAMYLCAGKAGTTYNEQFFGPGTRLTVL.

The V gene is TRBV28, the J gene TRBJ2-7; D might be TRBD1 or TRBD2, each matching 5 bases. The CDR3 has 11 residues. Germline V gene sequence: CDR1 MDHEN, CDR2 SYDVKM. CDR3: CATEGSYEQYF. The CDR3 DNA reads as TGTGCTACAGAGGGGTCCTACGAGCAGTACTTC.

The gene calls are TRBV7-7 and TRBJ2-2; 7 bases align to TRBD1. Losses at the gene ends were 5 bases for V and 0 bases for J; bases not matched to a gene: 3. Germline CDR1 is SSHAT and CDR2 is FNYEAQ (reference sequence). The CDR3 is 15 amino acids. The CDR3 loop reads CASSQGTANTGELFF. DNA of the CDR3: TGTGCCAGCAGCCAGGGGACAGCGAACACCGGGGAGCTGTTTTTT.

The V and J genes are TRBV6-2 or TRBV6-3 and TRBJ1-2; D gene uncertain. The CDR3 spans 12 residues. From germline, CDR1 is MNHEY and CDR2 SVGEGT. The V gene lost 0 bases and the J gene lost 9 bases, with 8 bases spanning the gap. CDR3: CASSYSARSYTF. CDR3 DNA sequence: TGTGCCAGCAGTTACTCGGCAAGAAGCTACACCTTC.

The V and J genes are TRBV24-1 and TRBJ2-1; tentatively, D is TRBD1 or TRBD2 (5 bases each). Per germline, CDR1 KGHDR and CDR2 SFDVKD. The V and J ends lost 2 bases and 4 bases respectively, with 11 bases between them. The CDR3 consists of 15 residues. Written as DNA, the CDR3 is TGTGCCACCAGTGATTCAAGGGGACCTTACAATGAGCAGTTCTTC. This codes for CATSDSRGPYNEQFF.

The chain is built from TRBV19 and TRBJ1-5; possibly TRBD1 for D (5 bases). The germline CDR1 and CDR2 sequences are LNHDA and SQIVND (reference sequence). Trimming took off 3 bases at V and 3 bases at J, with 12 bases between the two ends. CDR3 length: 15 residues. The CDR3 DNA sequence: TGTGCCAGTAGTATGAGGCAGGGCTTCAATCAGCCCCAGCATTTT. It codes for CASSMRQGFNQPQHF.

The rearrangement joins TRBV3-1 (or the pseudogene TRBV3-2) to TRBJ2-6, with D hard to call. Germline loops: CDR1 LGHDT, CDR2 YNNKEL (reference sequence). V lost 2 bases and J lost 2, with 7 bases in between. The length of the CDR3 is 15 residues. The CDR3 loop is CASSQRQPGANVLTF. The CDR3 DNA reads TGTGCCAGCAGCCAACGGCAACCTGGGGCCAACGTCCTGACTTTC.

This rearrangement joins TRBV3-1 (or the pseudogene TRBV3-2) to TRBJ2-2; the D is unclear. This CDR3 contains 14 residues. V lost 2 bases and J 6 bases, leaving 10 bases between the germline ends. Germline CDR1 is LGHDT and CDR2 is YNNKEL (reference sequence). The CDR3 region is CASSQIKSAGELFF. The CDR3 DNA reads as TGTGCCAGCAGCCAAATTAAGTCCGCCGGGGAGCTGTTTTTT.

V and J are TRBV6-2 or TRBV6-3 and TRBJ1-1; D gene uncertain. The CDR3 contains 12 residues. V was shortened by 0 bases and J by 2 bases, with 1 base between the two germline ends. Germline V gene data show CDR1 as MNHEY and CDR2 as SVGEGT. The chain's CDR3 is CASSYSNTEAFF. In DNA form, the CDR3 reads TGTGCCAGCAGTTACTCCAACACTGAAGCTTTCTTT.

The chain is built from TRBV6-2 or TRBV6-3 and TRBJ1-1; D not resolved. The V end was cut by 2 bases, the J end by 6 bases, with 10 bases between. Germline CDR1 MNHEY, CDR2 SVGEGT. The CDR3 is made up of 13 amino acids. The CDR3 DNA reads TGTGCCAGCAGTTACGACTCTAACTCTGAAGCTTTCTTT. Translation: CASSYDSNSEAFF.

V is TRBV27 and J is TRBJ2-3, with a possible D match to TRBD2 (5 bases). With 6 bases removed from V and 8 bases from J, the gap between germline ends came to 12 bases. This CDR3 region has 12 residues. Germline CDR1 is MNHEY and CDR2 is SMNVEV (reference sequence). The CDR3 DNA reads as TGTGCCAGCAGGTTACGAGGGATTACGCAGTATTTT. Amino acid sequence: CASRLRGITQYF.

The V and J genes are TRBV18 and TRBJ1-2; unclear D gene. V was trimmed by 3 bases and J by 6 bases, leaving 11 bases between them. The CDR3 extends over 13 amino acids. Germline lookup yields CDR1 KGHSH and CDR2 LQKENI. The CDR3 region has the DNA TGTGCCAGCTCACCCGACGGGGTGGATGGCTACACCTTC. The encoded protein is CASSPDGVDGYTF.

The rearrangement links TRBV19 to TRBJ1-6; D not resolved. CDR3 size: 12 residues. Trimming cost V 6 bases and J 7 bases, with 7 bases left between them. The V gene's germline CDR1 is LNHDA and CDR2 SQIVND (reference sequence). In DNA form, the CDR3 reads TGTGCCAGTAGGATGGGGAATTCACCCCTCCACTTT. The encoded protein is CASRMGNSPLHF.

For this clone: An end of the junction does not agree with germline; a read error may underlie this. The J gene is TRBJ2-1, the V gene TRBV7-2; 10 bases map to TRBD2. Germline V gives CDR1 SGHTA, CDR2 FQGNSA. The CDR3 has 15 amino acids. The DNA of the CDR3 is TGTGCCAGCAGCATAGCGGGGGGCTCCTACAATGAGCAGTTCTTC. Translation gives CASSIAGGSYNEQFF.